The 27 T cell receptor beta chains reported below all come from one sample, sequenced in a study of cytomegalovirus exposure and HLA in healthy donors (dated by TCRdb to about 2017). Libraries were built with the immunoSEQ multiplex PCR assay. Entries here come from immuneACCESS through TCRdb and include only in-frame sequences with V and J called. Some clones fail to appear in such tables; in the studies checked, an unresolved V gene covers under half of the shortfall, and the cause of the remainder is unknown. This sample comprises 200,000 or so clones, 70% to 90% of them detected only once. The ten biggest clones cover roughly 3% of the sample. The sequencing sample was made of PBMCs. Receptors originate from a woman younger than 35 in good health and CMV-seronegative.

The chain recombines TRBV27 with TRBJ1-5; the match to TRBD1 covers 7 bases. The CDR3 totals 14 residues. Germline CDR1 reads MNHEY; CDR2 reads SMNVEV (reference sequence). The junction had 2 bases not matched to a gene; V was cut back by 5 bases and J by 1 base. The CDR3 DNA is TGTGCCAGCAGTAAACAGGGGAGCAATCAGCCCCAGCATTTT. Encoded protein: CASSKQGSNQPQHF.

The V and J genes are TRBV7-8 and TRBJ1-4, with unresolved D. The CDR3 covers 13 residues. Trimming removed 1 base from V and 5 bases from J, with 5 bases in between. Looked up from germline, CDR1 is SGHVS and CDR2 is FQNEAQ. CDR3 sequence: CASSLGGNEKLFF. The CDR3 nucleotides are TGTGCCAGCAGCTTAGGAGGGAATGAAAAACTGTTTTTT.

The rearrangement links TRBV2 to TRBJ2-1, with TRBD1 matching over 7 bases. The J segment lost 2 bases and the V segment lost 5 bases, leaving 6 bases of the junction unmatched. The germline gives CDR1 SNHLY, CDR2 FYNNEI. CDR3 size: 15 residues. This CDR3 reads CASSPGQYTYNEQFF. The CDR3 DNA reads TGTGCCAGCAGTCCGGGACAGTATACCTACAATGAGCAGTTCTTC. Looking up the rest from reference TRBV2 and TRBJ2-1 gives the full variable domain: EPEVTQTPSHQVTQMGQEVILRCVPISNHLYFYWYRQILGQKVEFLVSFYNNEISEKSEIFDDQFSVERPDGSNFTLKIRSTKLEDSAMYFCASSPGQYTYNEQFFGPGTRLTVL.

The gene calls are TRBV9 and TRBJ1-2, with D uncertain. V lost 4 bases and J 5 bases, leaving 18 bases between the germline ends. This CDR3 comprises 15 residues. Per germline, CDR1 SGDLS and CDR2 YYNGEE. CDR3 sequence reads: CASSPQKGGWYGYTF. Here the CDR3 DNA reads TGTGCCAGCAGCCCTCAAAAGGGAGGATGGTATGGCTACACCTTC.

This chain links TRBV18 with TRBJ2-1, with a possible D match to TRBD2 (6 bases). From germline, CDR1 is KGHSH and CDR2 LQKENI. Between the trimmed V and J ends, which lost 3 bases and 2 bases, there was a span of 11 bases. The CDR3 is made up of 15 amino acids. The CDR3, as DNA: TGTGCCAGCTCACCGGGGGACTCTGCCTACAATGAGCAGTTCTTC. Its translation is CASSPGDSAYNEQFF.

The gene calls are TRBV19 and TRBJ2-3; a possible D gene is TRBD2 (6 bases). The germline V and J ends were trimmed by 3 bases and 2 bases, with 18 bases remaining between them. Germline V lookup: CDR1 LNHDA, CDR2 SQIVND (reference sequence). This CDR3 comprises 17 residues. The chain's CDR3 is CASSITHKGGNTDTQYF. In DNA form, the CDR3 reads TGTGCCAGTAGTATTACCCACAAGGGAGGCAACACAGATACGCAGTATTTT. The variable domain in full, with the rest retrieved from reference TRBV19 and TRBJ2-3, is DGGITQSPKYLFRKEGQNVTLSCEQNLNHDAMYWYRQDPGQGLRLIYYSQIVNDFQKGDIAEGYSVSREKKESFPLTVTSAQKNPTAFYLCASSITHKGGNTDTQYFGPGTRLTVL.

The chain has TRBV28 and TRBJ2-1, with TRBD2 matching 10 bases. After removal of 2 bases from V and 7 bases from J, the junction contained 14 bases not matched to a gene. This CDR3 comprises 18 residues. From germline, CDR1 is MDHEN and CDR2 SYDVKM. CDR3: CASSLLPLLAGGQNEQFF. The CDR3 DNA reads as TGTGCCAGCAGTTTACTGCCCCTTTTAGCGGGAGGTCAGAATGAGCAGTTCTTC.

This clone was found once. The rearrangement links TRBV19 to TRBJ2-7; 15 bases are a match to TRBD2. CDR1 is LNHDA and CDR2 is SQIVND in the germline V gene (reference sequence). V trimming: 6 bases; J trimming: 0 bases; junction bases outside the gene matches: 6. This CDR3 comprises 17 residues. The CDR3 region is CASSLGLAGGGSYEQYF. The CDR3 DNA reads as TGTGCCAGTAGCCTAGGACTAGCGGGAGGGGGCTCCTACGAGCAGTACTTC.

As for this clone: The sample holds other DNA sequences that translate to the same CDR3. The CDR3 nucleotides are TGTGCCAGCAGTTTAAGTACAGGGAATGGCTACACCTTC. It is translated as CASSLSTGNGYTF. The chain recombines TRBV28 with TRBJ1-2; possible D gene TRBD1, 6 bases. Germline V gives CDR1 MDHEN, CDR2 SYDVKM. V was shortened by 2 bases and J by 6 bases, with 10 bases between the two germline ends. The CDR3 has 13 amino acids.

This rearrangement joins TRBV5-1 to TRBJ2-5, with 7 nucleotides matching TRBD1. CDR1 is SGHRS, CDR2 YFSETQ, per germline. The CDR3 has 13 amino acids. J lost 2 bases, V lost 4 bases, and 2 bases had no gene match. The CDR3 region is CASSGGQQETQYF. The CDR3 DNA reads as TGCGCCAGCAGCGGGGGACAGCAAGAGACCCAGTACTTC.

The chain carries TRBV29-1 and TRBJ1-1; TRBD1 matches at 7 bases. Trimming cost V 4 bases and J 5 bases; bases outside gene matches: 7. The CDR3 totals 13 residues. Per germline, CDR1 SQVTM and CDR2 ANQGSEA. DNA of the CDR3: TGCAGCGTTGGGAGGGGGCTTCGGACTGAAGCTTTCTTT. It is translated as CSVGRGLRTEAFF.

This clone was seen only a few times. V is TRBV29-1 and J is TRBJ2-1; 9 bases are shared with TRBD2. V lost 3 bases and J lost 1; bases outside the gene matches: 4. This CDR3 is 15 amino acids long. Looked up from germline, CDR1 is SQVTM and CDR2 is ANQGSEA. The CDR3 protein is CSVDTSGRSYNEQFF. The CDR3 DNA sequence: TGCAGCGTTGATACCAGCGGGAGGTCCTACAATGAGCAGTTCTTC.

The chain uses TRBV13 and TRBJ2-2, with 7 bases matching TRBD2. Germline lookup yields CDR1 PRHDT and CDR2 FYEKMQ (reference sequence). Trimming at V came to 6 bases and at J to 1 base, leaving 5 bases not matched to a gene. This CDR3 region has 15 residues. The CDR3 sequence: CASREAGLNTGELFF. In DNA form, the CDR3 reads TGTGCCAGCAGAGAAGCGGGATTGAACACCGGGGAGCTGTTTTTT.

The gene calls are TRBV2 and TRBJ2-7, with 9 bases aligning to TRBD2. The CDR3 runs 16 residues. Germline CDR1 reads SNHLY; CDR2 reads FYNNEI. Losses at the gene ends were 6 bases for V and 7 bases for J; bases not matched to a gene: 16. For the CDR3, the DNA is TGTGCCAGCAGAGCGGCGGTGCGGGAGGGCCGGAGGGAGCAGTACTTC. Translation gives CASRAAVREGRREQYF.

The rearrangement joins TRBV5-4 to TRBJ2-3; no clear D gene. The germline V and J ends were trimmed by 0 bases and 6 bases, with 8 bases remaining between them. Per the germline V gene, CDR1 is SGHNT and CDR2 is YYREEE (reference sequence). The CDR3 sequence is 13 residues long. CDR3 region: CASSLVAVDTQYF. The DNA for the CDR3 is TGTGCCAGCAGCTTGGTAGCAGTTGATACGCAGTATTTT. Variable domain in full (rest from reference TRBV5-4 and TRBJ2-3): ETGVTQSPTHLIKTRGQQVTLRCSSQSGHNTVSWYQQALGQGPQFIFQYYREEENGRGNFPPRFSGLQFPNYSSELNVNALELDDSALYLCASSLVAVDTQYFGPGTRLTVL.

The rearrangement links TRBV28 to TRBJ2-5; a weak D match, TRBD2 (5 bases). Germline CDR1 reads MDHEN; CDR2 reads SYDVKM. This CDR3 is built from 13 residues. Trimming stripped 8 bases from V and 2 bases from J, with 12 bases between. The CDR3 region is CASRRRPQETQYF. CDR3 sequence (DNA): TGTGCCAGCCGAAGGAGGCCACAAGAGACCCAGTACTTC.

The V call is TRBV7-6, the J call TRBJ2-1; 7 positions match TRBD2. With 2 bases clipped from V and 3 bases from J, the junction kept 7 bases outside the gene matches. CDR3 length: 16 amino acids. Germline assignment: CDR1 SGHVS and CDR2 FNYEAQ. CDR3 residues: CASSLSTSESYNEQFF. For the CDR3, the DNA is TGTGCCAGCAGCTTATCTACTAGCGAGAGCTACAATGAGCAGTTCTTC. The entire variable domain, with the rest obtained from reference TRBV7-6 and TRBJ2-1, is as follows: GAGVSQSPRYKVTKRGQDVALRCDPISGHVSLYWYRQALGQGPEFLTYFNYEAQQDKSGLPNDRFSAERPEGSISTLTIQRTEQRDSAMYRCASSLSTSESYNEQFFGPGTRLTVL.

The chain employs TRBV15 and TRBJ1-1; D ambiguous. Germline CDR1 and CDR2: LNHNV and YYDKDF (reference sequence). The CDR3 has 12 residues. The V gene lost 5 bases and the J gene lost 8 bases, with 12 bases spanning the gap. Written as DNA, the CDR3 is TGTGCCACCAGCCGCCACCCGGGGGAAGCTTTCTTT. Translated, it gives CATSRHPGEAFF.

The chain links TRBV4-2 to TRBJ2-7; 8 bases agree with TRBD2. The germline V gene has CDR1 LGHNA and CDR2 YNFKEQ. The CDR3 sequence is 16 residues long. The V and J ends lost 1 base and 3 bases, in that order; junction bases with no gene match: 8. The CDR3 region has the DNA TGTGCCAGCAGCCAAGCGTCGGTAGCGGGAAGCTACGAGCAGTACTTC. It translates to CASSQASVAGSYEQYF.

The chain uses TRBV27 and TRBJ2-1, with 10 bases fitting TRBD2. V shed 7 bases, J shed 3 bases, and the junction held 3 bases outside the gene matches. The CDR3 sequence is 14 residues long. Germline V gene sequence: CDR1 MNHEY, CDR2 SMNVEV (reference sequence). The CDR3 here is CASKGTSDYNEQFF. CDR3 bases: TGTGCCAGCAAGGGGACTAGCGACTACAATGAGCAGTTCTTC.

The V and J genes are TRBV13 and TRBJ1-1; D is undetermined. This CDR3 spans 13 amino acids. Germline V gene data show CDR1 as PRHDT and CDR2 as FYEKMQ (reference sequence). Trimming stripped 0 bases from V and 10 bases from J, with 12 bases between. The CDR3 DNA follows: TGTGCCAGCAGCTTAGGCTCTCCGTCCTCAGCTTTCTTT. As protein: CASSLGSPSSAFF.

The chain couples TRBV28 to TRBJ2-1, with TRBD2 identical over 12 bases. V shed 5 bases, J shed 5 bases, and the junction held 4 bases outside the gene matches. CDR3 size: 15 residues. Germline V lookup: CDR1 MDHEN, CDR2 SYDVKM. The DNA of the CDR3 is TGTGCCAGCAGTCCCCGACTAGCGGGAGACAATGAGCAGTTCTTC. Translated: CASSPRLAGDNEQFF.

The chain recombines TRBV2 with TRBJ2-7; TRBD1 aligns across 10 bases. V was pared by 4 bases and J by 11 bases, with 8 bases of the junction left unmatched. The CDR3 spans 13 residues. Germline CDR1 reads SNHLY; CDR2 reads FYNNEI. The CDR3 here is CASSGQGAVSEYF. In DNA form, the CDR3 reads TGTGCCAGCAGTGGACAGGGGGCGGTGTCGGAGTACTTC. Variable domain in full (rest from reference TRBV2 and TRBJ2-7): EPEVTQTPSHQVTQMGQEVILRCVPISNHLYFYWYRQILGQKVEFLVSFYNNEISEKSEIFDDQFSVERPDGSNFTLKIRSTKLEDSAMYFCASSGQGAVSEYFGPGTRLTVT.

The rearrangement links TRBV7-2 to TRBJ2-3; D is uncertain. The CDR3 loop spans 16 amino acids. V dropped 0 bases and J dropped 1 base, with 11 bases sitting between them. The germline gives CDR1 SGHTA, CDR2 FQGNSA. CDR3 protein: CASSLAGNPGTDTQYF. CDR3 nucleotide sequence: TGTGCCAGCAGCTTAGCGGGCAACCCTGGCACAGATACGCAGTATTTT.

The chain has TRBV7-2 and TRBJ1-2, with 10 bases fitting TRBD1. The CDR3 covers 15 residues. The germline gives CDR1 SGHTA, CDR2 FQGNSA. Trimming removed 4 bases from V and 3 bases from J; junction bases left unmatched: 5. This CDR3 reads CASSSRQGADYGYTF. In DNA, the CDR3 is TGTGCCAGCAGCTCAAGACAGGGGGCGGACTATGGCTACACCTTC. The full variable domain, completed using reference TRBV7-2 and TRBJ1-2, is GAGVSQSPSNKVTEKGKDVELRCDPISGHTALYWYRQSLGQGLEFLIYFQGNSAPDKSGLPSDRFSAERTGGSVSTLTIQRTQQEDSAVYLCASSSRQGADYGYTFGSGTRLTVV.

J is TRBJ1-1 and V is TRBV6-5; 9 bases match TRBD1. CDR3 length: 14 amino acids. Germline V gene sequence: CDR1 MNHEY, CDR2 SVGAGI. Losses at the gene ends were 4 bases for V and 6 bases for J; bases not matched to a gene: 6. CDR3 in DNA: TGTGCCAGCAGTTGGGGACAGGGCGGAGCTGAAGCTTTCTTT. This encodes CASSWGQGGAEAFF.

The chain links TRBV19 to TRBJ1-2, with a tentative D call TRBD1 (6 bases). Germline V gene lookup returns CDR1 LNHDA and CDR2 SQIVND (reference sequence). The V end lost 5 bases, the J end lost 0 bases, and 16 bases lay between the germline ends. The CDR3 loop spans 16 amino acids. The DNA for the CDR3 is TGTGCCAGTAGTCTGACCCGGACAGCAACTAACTATGGCTACACCTTC. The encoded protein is CASSLTRTATNYGYTF.